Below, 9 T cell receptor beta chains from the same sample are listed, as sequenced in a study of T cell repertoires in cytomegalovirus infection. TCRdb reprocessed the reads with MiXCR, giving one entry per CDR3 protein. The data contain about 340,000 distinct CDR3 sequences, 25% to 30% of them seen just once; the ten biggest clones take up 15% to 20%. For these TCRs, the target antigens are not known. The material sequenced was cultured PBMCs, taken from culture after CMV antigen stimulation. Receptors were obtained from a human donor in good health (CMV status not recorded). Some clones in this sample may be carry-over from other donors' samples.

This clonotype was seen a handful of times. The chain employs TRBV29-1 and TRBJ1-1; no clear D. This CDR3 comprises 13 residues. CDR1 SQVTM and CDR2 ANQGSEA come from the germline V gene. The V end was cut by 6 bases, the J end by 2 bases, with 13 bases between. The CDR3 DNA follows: TGCAGCGTGGAGGACTGGCTAAACACTGAAGCTTTCTTT. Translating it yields CSVEDWLNTEAFF. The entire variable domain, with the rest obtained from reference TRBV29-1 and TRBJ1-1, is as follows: SAVISQKPSRDICQRGTSLTIQCQVDSQVTMMFWYRQQPGQSLTLIATANQGSEATYESGFVIDKFPISRPNLTFSTLTVSNMSPEDSSIYLCSVEDWLNTEAFFGQGTRLTVV.

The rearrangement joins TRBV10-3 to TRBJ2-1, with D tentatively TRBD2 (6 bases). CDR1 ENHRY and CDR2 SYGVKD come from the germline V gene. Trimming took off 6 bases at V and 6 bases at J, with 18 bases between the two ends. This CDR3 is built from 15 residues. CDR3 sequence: CAIRGGPSSPNEQFF. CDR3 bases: TGTGCCATCAGGGGGGGACCGTCATCTCCCAATGAGCAGTTCTTC.

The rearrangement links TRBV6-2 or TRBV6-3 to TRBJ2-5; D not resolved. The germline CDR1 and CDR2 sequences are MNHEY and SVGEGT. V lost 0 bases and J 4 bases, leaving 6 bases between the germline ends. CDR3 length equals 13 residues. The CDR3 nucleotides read TGTGCCAGCAGTTACTCTCAGCGAGAGACCCAGTACTTC. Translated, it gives CASSYSQRETQYF.

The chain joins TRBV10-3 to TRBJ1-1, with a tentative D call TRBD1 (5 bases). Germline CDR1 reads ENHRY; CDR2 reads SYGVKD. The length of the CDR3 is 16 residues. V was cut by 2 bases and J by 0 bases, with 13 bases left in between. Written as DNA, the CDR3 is TGTGCCATCAGTGAGGGACGGGGCCTAATGAACACTGAAGCTTTCTTT. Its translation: CAISEGRGLMNTEAFF.

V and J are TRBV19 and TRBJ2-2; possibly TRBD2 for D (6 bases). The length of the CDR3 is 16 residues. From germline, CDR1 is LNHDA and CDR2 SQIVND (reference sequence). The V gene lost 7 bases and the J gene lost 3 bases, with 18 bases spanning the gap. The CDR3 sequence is CASTSTHRRDTGELFF. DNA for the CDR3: TGTGCCAGTACCTCAACCCACAGGAGGGACACCGGGGAGCTGTTTTTT.

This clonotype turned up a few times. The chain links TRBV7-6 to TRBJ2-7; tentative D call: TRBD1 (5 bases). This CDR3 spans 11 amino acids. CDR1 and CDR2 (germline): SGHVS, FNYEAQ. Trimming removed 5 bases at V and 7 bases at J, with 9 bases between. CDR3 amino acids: CASSGPGEQYF. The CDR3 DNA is TGTGCCAGCAGCGGACCAGGGGAGCAGTACTTC. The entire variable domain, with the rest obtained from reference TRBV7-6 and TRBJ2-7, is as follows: GAGVSQSPRYKVTKRGQDVALRCDPISGHVSLYWYRQALGQGPEFLTYFNYEAQQDKSGLPNDRFSAERPEGSISTLTIQRTEQRDSAMYRCASSGPGEQYFGPGTRLTVT.

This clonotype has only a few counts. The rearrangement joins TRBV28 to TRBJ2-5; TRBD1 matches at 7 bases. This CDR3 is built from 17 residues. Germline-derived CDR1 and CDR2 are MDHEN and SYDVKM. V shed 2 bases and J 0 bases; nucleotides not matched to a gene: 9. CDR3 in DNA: TGTGCCAGCAGTTTACAACCCGGGACAGCGTACCAAGAGACCCAGTACTTC. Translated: CASSLQPGTAYQETQYF.

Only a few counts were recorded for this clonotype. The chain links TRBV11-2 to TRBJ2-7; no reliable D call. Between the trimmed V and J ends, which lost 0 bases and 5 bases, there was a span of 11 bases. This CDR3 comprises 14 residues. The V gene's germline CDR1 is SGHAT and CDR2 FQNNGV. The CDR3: CASSLEALSHEQYF. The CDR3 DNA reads TGTGCCAGCAGCTTAGAAGCGCTATCACACGAGCAGTACTTC. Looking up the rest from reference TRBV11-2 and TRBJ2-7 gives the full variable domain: EAGVAQSPRYKIIEKRQSVAFWCNPISGHATLYWYQQILGQGPKLLIQFQNNGVVDDSQLPKDRFSAERLKGVDSTLKIQPAKLEDSAVYLCASSLEALSHEQYFGPGTRLTVT.

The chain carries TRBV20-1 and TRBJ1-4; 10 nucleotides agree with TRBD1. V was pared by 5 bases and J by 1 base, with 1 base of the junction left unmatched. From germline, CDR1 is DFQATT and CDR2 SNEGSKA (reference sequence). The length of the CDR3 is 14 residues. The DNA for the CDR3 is TGCAGTGCTGGACAGGGGGGAACTAATGAAAAACTGTTTTTT. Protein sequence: CSAGQGGTNEKLFF.